Listed below are T cell receptor beta chains from one sample, sequenced in a study of shared clonotypes between healthy human individuals. The data were produced by immunoSEQ multiplex PCR, yet TCRdb's version contains in-frame clones alone and is incomplete. The sample yields a few million clones, more than 85% seen once. The sequenced sample was naive CD4+ T cells from PBMCs. Receptors were obtained from a man between 18 and 35 years old in good health. Some clones in this sample may be carry-over from other donors' samples. CDR3s include the opening cysteine and the closing phenylalanine or tryptophan. D genes are given only for firm matches. Some rows mark clone size as missing; the rest say once, few, many or name a class of expanded clone.

j_gene	v_gene	abundance	d_gene	CDR3aa	CDR3nt
TRBJ2-5	TRBV19	-	-	CASSQDYLQTQYF	TGTGCCAGTAGTCAGGACTACCTCCAGACCCAGTACTTC
TRBJ2-7	TRBV27	-	-	CASSLGLGSEQYF	TGTGCCAGCAGTTTAGGGCTCGGTTCCGAGCAGTACTTC
TRBJ1-5	TRBV7-9	-	-	CASSLGSGQPQHF	TGTGCCAGCAGCTTGGGAAGTGGTCAGCCCCAGCATTTT
TRBJ2-3	TRBV7-9	-	TRBD2	CASSFAVWSGSFADTQYF	TGTGCCAGCAGCTTCGCTGTATGGAGCGGGAGTTTTGCAGATACGCAGTATTTT
TRBJ2-2	TRBV9	-	TRBD2	CASSVGLAGTTGELFF	TGTGCCAGCAGCGTAGGACTAGCGGGGACCACCGGGGAGCTGTTTTTT
TRBJ1-2	TRBV28	-	-	CASSLTGTYGYTF	TGTGCCAGCAGCCTTACAGGCACCTATGGCTACACCTTC
TRBJ1-4	TRBV28	-	TRBD1	CASSPPGQGNEKLFF	TGTGCCAGCAGTCCCCCGGGACAGGGAAATGAAAAACTGTTTTTT
TRBJ1-1	TRBV2	-	-	CASKEGVLVNTEAFF	TGTGCCAGCAAAGAGGGGGTGCTGGTGAACACTGAAGCTTTCTTT
TRBJ2-2	TRBV25-1	-	-	CASSVKSTGQNTGELFF	TGTGCCAGCAGTGTAAAATCCACTGGACAGAACACCGGGGAGCTGTTTTTT
TRBJ1-3	TRBV28	-	TRBD1	CASSLTGGISGNTIYF	TGTGCCAGCAGTCTAACAGGGGGGATCTCTGGAAACACCATATATTTT
TRBJ1-1	TRBV27	-	-	CASSLFSLGVATEAFF	TGTGCCAGCAGTTTATTCAGCCTTGGGGTCGCCACTGAAGCTTTCTTT
TRBJ2-2	TRBV11-3	-	TRBD1	CASSPRGFVTGELFF	TGTGCCAGCAGCCCCAGGGGGTTTGTCACCGGGGAGCTGTTTTTT
TRBJ1-2	TRBV15	-	-	CATSRVQGDYGYTF	TGTGCCACCAGCAGAGTCCAGGGTGACTATGGCTACACCTTC
TRBJ2-3	TRBV7-9	-	TRBD1	CASSLNRGSHTDTQYF	TGTGCCAGCAGCTTGAACAGGGGCTCTCACACAGATACGCAGTATTTT
TRBJ2-7	TRBV19	-	TRBD1	CASSIPGQGTYEQYF	TGTGCCAGTAGTATCCCGGGACAGGGTACCTACGAGCAGTACTTC
TRBJ1-5	TRBV10-1	once	-	CASSESKNQPQHF	TGCGCCAGCAGTGAGTCGAAGAATCAGCCCCAGCATTTT
TRBJ2-7	TRBV28	-	-	CASSVSYGRSYEQYF	TGTGCCAGCAGCGTCTCCTACGGGCGATCCTACGAGCAGTACTTC
TRBJ2-3	TRBV11-3	-	-	CASSLEPGNTQYF	TGTGCCAGCAGCTTAGAACCCGGCAATACGCAGTATTTT
TRBJ2-3	TRBV20-1	-	-	CSARVGDTQYF	TGCAGTGCTAGAGTTGGGGATACGCAGTATTTT
TRBJ2-2	TRBV7-3	-	-	CASSLSRQVNTGELFF	TGTGCCAGCAGCTTATCCCGGCAGGTGAACACCGGGGAGCTGTTTTTT
TRBJ1-2	TRBV19	-	TRBD1	CASSIRPDRGRDTF	TGTGCCAGTAGTATCCGGCCCGACAGGGGGAGAGACACCTTC
TRBJ2-7	TRBV9	-	TRBD1	CASSVLQDRGEQYF	TGTGCCAGCAGCGTTCTACAGGACAGGGGCGAGCAGTACTTC
TRBJ2-7	TRBV11-2	once	TRBD2	CASSSGGYEQYF	TGTGCCAGCAGCAGCGGGGGCTACGAGCAGTACTTC
TRBJ2-7	TRBV28	-	-	CASREGIYEQYF	TGTGCCAGCAGGGAAGGTATTTACGAGCAGTACTTC
TRBJ2-3	TRBV6-1	-	-	CASREQGPKGTDTQYF	TGTGCCAGCAGGGAACAGGGACCCAAGGGCACAGATACGCAGTATTTT
TRBJ1-4	TRBV4-2	once	-	CASSQARDGATNEKLFF	TGTGCCAGCAGCCAGGCTCGGGACGGTGCAACTAATGAAAAACTGTTTTTT
TRBJ1-1	TRBV7-9	-	-	CASSLGRAMNTEAFF	TGTGCCAGCAGCTTAGGTAGAGCAATGAACACTGAAGCTTTCTTT
TRBJ2-7	TRBV2	-	TRBD1	CASLRGQGYEQYF	TGTGCCTCTCTCCGGGGACAGGGCTACGAGCAGTACTTC
TRBJ2-1	TRBV19	-	-	CASSIRGGNNEQFF	TGTGCCAGTAGTATACGTGGGGGAAACAATGAGCAGTTCTTC
TRBJ2-1	TRBV20-1	-	-	CSASAYSGPFF	TGCAGTGCTAGCGCCTACAGTGGTCCGTTCTTC
TRBJ2-1	TRBV11-1	-	TRBD2	CASSSSGLNSYNEQFF	TGTGCCAGCAGCTCTAGCGGACTTAACTCCTACAATGAGCAGTTCTTC
TRBJ2-2	TRBV5-6	-	-	CASRTRGNTGELFF	TGTGCCAGCCGTACGCGGGGGAACACCGGGGAGCTGTTTTTT
TRBJ1-2	TRBV10-2	-	-	CASSQRGVARDGYTF	TGCGCCAGCAGCCAAAGGGGGGTAGCTAGGGATGGCTACACCTTC
TRBJ2-1	TRBV15	-	TRBD2	CATSRPGTSGSFFNEQFF	TGTGCCACCAGCAGACCTGGGACTAGCGGGAGTTTTTTCAATGAGCAGTTCTTC
TRBJ2-1	TRBV29-1	-	TRBD2	CKGRRGKLAGGYNEQFF	TGCAAGGGCCGCAGGGGAAAATTAGCGGGAGGATACAATGAGCAGTTCTTC
TRBJ2-7	TRBV7-2	-	TRBD2	CASSLRLAGRDEQYF	TGTGCCAGCAGCTTGAGACTAGCGGGACGTGACGAGCAGTACTTC
TRBJ1-1	TRBV29-1	-	-	CSVLGQFYMNTEAFF	TGCAGCGTCCTGGGGCAGTTCTACATGAACACTGAAGCTTTCTTT
TRBJ1-2	TRBV19	-	-	CASSMAANYGYTF	TGTGCCAGTAGTATGGCGGCTAACTATGGCTACACCTTC
TRBJ2-5	TRBV5-8	-	TRBD1	CASSWPRTGEETQYF	TGTGCCAGCAGCTGGCCCCGGACAGGGGAAGAGACCCAGTACTTC
TRBJ2-7	TRBV11-2	-	-	CASSSPGRSYEQYF	TGTGCCAGCAGCTCGCCTGGGAGGTCCTACGAGCAGTACTTC
TRBJ2-1	TRBV5-1	-	-	CASSVDRNEQFF	TGCGCCAGCAGCGTCGACAGGAATGAGCAGTTCTTC
TRBJ1-2	TRBV6-5	-	-	CASSFQGLGYGYTF	TGTGCCAGCAGTTTCCAGGGGCTGGGCTATGGCTACACCTTC
TRBJ2-2	TRBV5-1	-	-	CASSLVPANTGELFF	TGCGCCAGCAGCTTGGTTCCCGCGAACACCGGGGAGCTGTTTTTT
TRBJ2-3	TRBV10-3	-	-	CAISDRGLSTDTQYF	TGTGCCATCAGTGACCGGGGGCTTAGCACAGATACGCAGTATTTT
TRBJ2-7	TRBV30	once	-	CAWSRAATYEQYF	TGTGCCTGGAGTCGGGCAGCCACCTACGAGCAGTACTTC
TRBJ2-2	TRBV7-2	-	TRBD1	CASSLNRGPGELFF	TGTGCCAGCAGCTTGAACAGGGGGCCCGGGGAGCTGTTTTTT
TRBJ2-3	TRBV5-1	-	-	CASSLGHGGGDTQYF	TGCGCCAGCAGCCTAGGTCACGGTGGGGGCGATACGCAGTATTTT
TRBJ2-7	TRBV15	-	-	CATSRVADQQYF	TGTGCCACCAGCAGAGTGGCGGACCAGCAGTACTTC
TRBJ1-3	TRBV7-2	-	-	CASSSGISGNTIYF	TGTGCCAGCAGTTCGGGGATATCTGGAAACACCATATATTTT
TRBJ2-3	TRBV7-9	-	-	CASSLESRSTDTQYF	TGTGCCAGCAGCTTGGAGTCCCGGAGCACAGATACGCAGTATTTT
TRBJ1-2	TRBV2	-	-	CASSDTGWGYTF	TGTGCCAGCAGTGATACAGGGTGGGGCTACACCTTC
TRBJ2-1	TRBV5-4	once	-	CASSLTLSSYNEQFF	TGTGCCAGCAGCCTGACCCTTAGCTCCTACAATGAGCAGTTCTTC
TRBJ1-4	TRBV4-1	-	-	CASSPGGGPTNEKLFF	TGCGCCAGCAGCCCCGGGGGGGGGCCAACTAATGAAAAACTGTTTTTT